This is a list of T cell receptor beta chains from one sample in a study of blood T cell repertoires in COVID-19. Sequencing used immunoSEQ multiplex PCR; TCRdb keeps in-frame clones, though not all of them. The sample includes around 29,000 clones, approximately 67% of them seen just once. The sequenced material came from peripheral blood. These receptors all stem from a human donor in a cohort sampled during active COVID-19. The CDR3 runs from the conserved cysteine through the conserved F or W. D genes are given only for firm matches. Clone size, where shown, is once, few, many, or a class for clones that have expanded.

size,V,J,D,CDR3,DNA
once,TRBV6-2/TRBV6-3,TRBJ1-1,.,CASSYEGGGGTEAFF,TGTGCCAGCAGTTACGAGGGGGGAGGGGGCACTGAAGCTTTCTTT
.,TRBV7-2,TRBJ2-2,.,CASSSRSTGELFF,TGTGCCAGCAGCTCTAGGAGCACCGGGGAGCTGTTTTTT
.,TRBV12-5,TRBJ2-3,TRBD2,CASGLHTSGRPDTQYF,TGTGCTAGTGGTTTGCATACTAGCGGGAGGCCAGATACGCAGTATTTT
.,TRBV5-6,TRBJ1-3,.,CASSVGVYGNTIYF,TGTGCCAGCAGCGTCGGGGTTTACGGAAACACCATATATTTT
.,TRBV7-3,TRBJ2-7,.,CASSLLPSTSVRTYEQYF,TGTGCCAGCAGCTTATTGCCGTCAACTAGTGTTCGTACCTACGAGCAGTACTTC
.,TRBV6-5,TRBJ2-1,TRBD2,CASSSGLAGYNEQFF,TGTGCCAGCAGTTCGGGACTAGCGGGATACAATGAGCAGTTCTTC
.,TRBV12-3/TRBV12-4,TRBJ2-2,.,CASSFNQGELFF,TGTGCCAGCAGTTTTAATCAGGGGGAGCTGTTTTTT
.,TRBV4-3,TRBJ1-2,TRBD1,CASSHLQGADGYTF,TGCGCCAGCAGCCACCTACAGGGGGCTGATGGCTACACCTTC
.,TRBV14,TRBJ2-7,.,CASSPRAVVGTYEQYF,TGTGCCAGCAGCCCCCGTGCGGTTGTGGGTACCTACGAGCAGTACTTC
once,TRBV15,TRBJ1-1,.,CATSRDREAFF,TGTGCCACCAGCAGAGACCGTGAAGCTTTCTTT
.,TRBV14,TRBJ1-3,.,CASSRTGVPGNTIYF,TGTGCCAGCAGCCGTACAGGTGTTCCTGGAAACACCATATATTTT
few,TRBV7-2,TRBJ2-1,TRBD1,CASSLDRGAHNEQFF,TGTGCCAGCAGCCTCGACAGGGGCGCCCACAATGAGCAGTTCTTC
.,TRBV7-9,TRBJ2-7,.,CASRSGRDFSYEQYF,TGTGCCAGCAGATCCGGCAGGGACTTCTCCTACGAGCAGTACTTC
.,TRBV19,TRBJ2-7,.,CASKGDPPYEQYF,TGTGCCAGTAAAGGAGATCCCCCCTACGAGCAGTACTTC
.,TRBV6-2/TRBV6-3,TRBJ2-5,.,CASSYRIGQNQETQYF,TGTGCCAGCAGTTACCGCATTGGACAAAACCAAGAGACCCAGTACTTC
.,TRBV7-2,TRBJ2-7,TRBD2,CASSLEREDEQYF,TGTGCCAGCAGCCTAGAGCGGGAGGACGAGCAGTACTTC
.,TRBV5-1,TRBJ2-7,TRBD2,CASSLGVAGGYEQYF,TGCGCCAGCAGCTTGGGGGTTGCGGGGGGCTACGAGCAGTACTTC
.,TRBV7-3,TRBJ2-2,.,CASSLGGLADTGELFF,TGTGCCAGCAGCTTAGGGGGGCTAGCGGACACCGGGGAGCTGTTTTTT
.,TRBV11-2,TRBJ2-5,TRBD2,CASSLGLAGGQPYF,TGTGCCAGCAGCTTAGGCCTAGCGGGGGGGCAGCCGTACTTC
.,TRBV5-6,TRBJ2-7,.,CASSPPGRGASGEQYF,TGTGCCAGCAGCCCGCCTGGCAGGGGCGCTTCGGGCGAGCAGTACTTC
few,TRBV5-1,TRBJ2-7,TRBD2,CASSDSGTSGSSKYF,TGCGCCAGCAGCGATTCCGGGACTAGCGGGAGTAGTAAGTACTTC
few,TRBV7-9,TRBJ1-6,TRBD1,CASSSKPGQDNSPLHF,TGTGCCAGCAGCTCAAAACCGGGACAGGATAATTCACCCCTCCACTTT
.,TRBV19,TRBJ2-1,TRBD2,CASRGGRFGEQFF,TGTGCCAGTAGGGGGGGGAGGTTCGGTGAGCAGTTCTTC
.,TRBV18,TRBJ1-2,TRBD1,CASLTTGNYGYTF,TGTGCCAGCTTAACGACAGGGAACTATGGCTACACCTTC
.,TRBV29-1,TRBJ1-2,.,CSVEGGREVYGYTF,TGCAGCGTTGAAGGTGGCAGGGAAGTTTATGGCTACACCTTC
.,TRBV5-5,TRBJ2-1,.,CASSYYNNEQFF,TGTGCCAGCAGCTATTATAACAATGAGCAGTTCTTC
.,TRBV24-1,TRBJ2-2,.,CATSGKGQLTGELFF,TGTGCCACCAGTGGTAAGGGACAACTCACCGGGGAGCTGTTTTTT
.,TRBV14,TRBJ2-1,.,CASSGEAGRWYNEQFF,TGTGCCAGCAGCGGAGAGGCGGGGCGCTGGTACAATGAGCAGTTCTTC
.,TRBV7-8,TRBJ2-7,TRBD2,CASSRRTSGVYEQYF,TGTGCCAGCAGCCGACGGACTAGCGGCGTCTACGAGCAGTACTTC
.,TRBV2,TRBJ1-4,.,CASTGLGGAPQLNEKLFF,TGTGCCAGCACCGGATTAGGGGGAGCCCCCCAACTAAATGAAAAACTGTTTTTT
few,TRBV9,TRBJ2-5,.,CASSVAGQAQLGRETQYF,TGTGCCAGCAGCGTAGCGGGGCAGGCACAGCTAGGGAGGGAGACCCAGTACTTC
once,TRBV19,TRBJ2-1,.,CASSIDYSLPYNEQFF,TGTGCCAGTAGTATAGATTACAGCCTCCCATACAATGAGCAGTTCTTC
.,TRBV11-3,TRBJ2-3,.,CASSPEGGLTDTQYF,TGTGCCAGCAGCCCAGAGGGGGGGCTCACAGATACGCAGTATTTT
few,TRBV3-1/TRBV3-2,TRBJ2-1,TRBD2,CASSQIVTGGEQFF,TGTGCCAGCAGCCAAATTGTTACCGGGGGGGAGCAGTTCTTC
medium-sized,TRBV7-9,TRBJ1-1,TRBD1,CASSKGTAMNTEAFF,TGTGCCAGCAGCAAAGGGACAGCCATGAACACTGAAGCTTTCTTT
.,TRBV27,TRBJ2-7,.,CASSLKGHRVWYF,TGTGCCAGCAGTTTAAAGGGCCACAGGGTATGGTACTTC
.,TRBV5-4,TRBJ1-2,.,CASSPPVWARSYGYTF,TGTGCCAGCAGCCCCCCTGTTTGGGCGCGTAGCTATGGCTACACCTTC
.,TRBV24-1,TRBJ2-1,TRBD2,CATSMSGRFYNEQFF,TGTGCCACCAGCATGAGCGGGAGGTTCTACAATGAGCAGTTCTTC
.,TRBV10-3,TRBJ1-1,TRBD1,CAISENRGNTEAFF,TGTGCCATCAGTGAGAACAGGGGGAACACTGAAGCTTTCTTT
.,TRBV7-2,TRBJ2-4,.,CASSRRRDIQYF,TGTGCCAGCAGCCGAAGACGGGACATTCAGTACTTC
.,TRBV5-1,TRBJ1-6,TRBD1,CASRGQTSYNSPLHF,TGCGCCAGCAGGGGACAGACTTCCTATAATTCACCCCTCCACTTT
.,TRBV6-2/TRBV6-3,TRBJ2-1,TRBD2,CASSYSTGTSEYNEQFF,TGTGCCAGCAGTTACTCGACCGGGACTAGCGAGTACAATGAGCAGTTCTTC
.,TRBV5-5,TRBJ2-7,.,CASSLTASYEQYF,TGTGCCAGCAGCTTGACAGCCTCCTACGAGCAGTACTTC
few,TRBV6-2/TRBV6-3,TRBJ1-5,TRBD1,CASSWTGVSQPQHF,TGTGCCAGCAGTTGGACAGGGGTAAGTCAGCCCCAGCATTTT
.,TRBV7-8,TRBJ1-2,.,CASSLASGDGYTF,TGTGCCAGCAGCTTAGCTTCGGGAGATGGCTACACCTTC